This T cell receptor beta chain was observed in a study of blood T cell repertoires in COVID-19. Overall study: Acute-phase and convalescent COVID-19 samples originated in the United States, Italy and Spain. From T cells, B-cell-depleted T cells, or PBMCs came the material, which was cDNA or gDNA.

The trim removed 0 bases at V and 12 bases at J, leaving 6 bases unmatched. Germline CDR1 is LGHNA and CDR2 is YSLEER. The CDR3 totals 14 residues. Followed over time, Seattle patients had been enrolled while infection was active. Per the original data handling: Estimation of nucleated cell counts relied on the amplification of reference gene primers. Clones were read by immunoSEQ multiplex PCR, and TCRdb kept only the in-frame ones, dropping some. V and J calls and clone size follow that table, whereas D and trimming were derived from the DNA. The table lists under 450,000 clones, about 89% of them singletons, with about 1.4% in the top ten.

This sequence joins TRBV4-3 and TRBJ1-1; 11 bases match TRBD1. The clonotype was recovered from a woman aged 35 to 49 with COVID-19, enrolled during active disease. Sequenced sample: peripheral blood. The CDR3 nucleotides are TGCGCCAGCAGCCAAGATCAGGACAGGGGGCGAACTTTCTTT. It yields the protein CASSQDQDRGRTFF.